The clone carrying this T cell receptor beta chain appeared a few times. Its antigen is unknown. Using immunoSEQ multiplex PCR, the repertoire was profiled, and TCRdb retains in-frame clones only, with some absent. The sample carries some 140,000 clones, about 82% recorded once. CDR1 is SGHTA and CDR2 is FQGTGA in the germline V gene. V gave up 5 bases and J gave up 4 bases, with 20 bases separating them. The CDR3 covers 16 residues. This record comes from a study of cytomegalovirus exposure and HLA in healthy donors. Background on the study: A later analysis reported the 120 validation repertoires used the same platform as the roughly 670 first-cohort repertoires.

Regarding the study as a whole: Despite most TCR sequences being rare, some public TCRs occurred in many donors. Within the approximately 120 validation repertoires, first-cohort TCR clusters tended to co-occur, according to a later analysis. Researchers catalogued some 160 TCR beta chains as cytomegalovirus-associated.

Input material: PBMCs. The chain carries TRBV7-3 and TRBJ1-2; D may be TRBD1 (6 bases). This receptor was taken from a human donor in good health. CDR3 sequence reads: CASSPGPGQSIYGYTF. The CDR3, as DNA: TGTGCCAGCAGCCCCGGACCCGGACAGTCTATCTATGGCTACACCTTC. Drawing the rest from reference TRBV7-3 and TRBJ1-2, the complete variable domain is GAGVSQTPSNKVTEKGKYVELRCDPISGHTALYWYRQSLGQGPEFLIYFQGTGAADDSGLPNDRFFAVRPEGSVSTLKIQRTERGDSAVYLCASSPGPGQSIYGYTFGSGTRLTVV.